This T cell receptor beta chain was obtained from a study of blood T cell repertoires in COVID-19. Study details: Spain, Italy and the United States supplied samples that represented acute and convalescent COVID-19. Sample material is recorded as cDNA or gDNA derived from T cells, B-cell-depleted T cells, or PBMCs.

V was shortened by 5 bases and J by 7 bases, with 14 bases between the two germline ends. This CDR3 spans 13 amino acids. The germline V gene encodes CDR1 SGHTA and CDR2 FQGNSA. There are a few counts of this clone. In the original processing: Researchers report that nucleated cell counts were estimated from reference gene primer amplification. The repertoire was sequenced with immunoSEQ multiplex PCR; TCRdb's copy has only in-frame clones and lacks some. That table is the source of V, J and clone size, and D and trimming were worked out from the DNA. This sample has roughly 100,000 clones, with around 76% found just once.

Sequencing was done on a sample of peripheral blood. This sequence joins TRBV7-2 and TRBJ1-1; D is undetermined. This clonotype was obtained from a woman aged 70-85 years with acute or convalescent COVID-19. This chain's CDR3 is CASSPPSGSEAFF. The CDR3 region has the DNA TGTGCCAGCAGCCCCCCCTCAGGCAGTGAAGCTTTCTTT.